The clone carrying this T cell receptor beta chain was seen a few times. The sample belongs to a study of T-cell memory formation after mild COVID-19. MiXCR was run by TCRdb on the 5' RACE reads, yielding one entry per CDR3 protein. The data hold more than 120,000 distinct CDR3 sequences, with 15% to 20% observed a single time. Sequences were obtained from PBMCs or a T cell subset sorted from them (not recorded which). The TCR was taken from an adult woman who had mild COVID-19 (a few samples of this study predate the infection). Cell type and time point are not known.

In DNA, the CDR3 is TGTGCCAGCAGCTTAGATGATGGGGTTCGATATACCGGGGAGCTGTTTTTT. Protein sequence: CASSLDDGVRYTGELFF. The chain employs TRBV7-2 and TRBJ2-2; D unclear. The V gene's germline CDR1 is SGHTA and CDR2 FQGNSA. The CDR3 loop spans 17 amino acids. Trimming took off 1 base at V and 5 bases at J, with 17 bases between the two ends.